Sequencing of this T cell receptor beta chain was carried out in a study of spatial heterogeneity in lung cancer. The time point here: blood at routine non-recurrence follow-up after resection. The sequenced material consisted of unsorted whole RNA from tumor, nontumor lung or frozen PBMC. TCR cDNA molecules each had a unique molecular identifier. TCRdb redid the calling of the 5' RACE reads with MiXCR, one entry per CDR3 protein. The table shows around 40,000 distinct CDR3 sequences, with 6% to 9.5% occurring only once. This clonotype has just a few counts. J was trimmed by 5 bases and V by 7 bases; bases with no gene match: 6. This CDR3 spans 13 amino acids. Germline V gene sequence: CDR1 KGHDR, CDR2 SFDVKD.

Here the sequenced sample was PBMCs, taken at follow-up. The rearrangement joins TRBV24-1 to TRBJ2-5; 7 bases fit TRBD2. The sequence was collected from a male donor with early-stage non-small cell lung cancer. The CDR3 loop is CATSAGTTETQYF. Written as DNA, the CDR3 is TGTGCCACCAGCGCCGGGACTACGGAGACCCAGTACTTC.